This TCR beta chain emerged from a study of blood T cell repertoires in COVID-19 (TCRdb year 2020). Context from the whole study: The collaborator samples originated in the United States, Italy and Spain and spanned the acute and convalescent phases of COVID-19. The prospective study material was composed of cDNA or gDNA derived from T cells, B-cell-depleted T cells, or PBMCs. Deeply sampled blood TCRbeta repertoires from subjects exposed to, actively infected with, or recovered from COVID-19 were included in the dataset. The repertoires were released in a freely available public database intended as a resource for research on the immune response to SARS-CoV-2. The samples were drawn from the first 160 participants of the ongoing ImmuneRACE study and from some 1,300 subjects provided by 6 global collaborators. Sample metadata almost always included a de-identified subject ID, COVID-19 status, age in years and sex. Where available, HLA class I and class II types were obtained from metadata supplied by the sample provider rather than from assay-based typing.

In the prospective study, participants were about 18 to 100 years old, resided in 24 geographic areas of the United States, and were enrolled through a virtual design. In the prospective study, participants were assigned to cohorts based on the clinical history participants reported in a screening survey and a study questionnaire. Recovered participants in ImmuneRACE Cohort 3 were defined by two consecutive negative NP/OP PCR tests, clearance by a healthcare professional, or resolution of symptoms. Each participant in the prospective study had whole blood, serum and a nasopharyngeal or oropharyngeal swab collected by mobile phlebotomists. Participants in the prospective study had the option to provide additional blood draws and questionnaires over a 2-month period. Blood samples from the prospective study were shipped frozen or at room temperature prior to DNA extraction. Turning to this clone: The target of this receptor is not known. Nothing much larger sits one base from this clone, and base qualities are not available.

Here is what the overall study found, with its caveats: The amount of clinical and demographic metadata varied by source and participant and was provided uncurated.

Inclusive of the bounding cysteine and phenylalanine, the CDR3 is 13 residues long. The read is trimmed to its CDR3 DNA, 39 bases read in frame from base 1. Based on the germline V gene (reference sequence), the CDR1 and CDR2 sequences are LNHNV and YYDKDF. V was cut back by 0 bases and J by 4 bases, leaving a gap of 7 bases between them. The immunoSEQ Assay, a bias-controlled multiplex PCR, was used to amplify TCRbeta CDR3 regions from genomic DNA. The original pipeline was this. The number of nucleated cells in each sample was estimated from the amplification of reference gene primers within the assay. To quantify the absolute abundance of each unique TCRbeta CDR3 rearrangement, sequence reads were collapsed and filtered. Productive Simpson clonality was computed per sample as the square root of Simpson's diversity index over productive rearrangements. TCRdb holds this immuneACCESS table with in-frame rearrangements only. Some clones are missing; in checked studies, unresolved V genes explain under half, and the rest has no known cause. V and J calls and clone size follow that table, whereas D and trimming were derived from the DNA. The sample includes 250,000 to 300,000 clones, with over 75% observed a single time. Roughly a sixth of the sample lies in the top ten.

The clonotype comes from a man aged 18 to 30 who had recovered from COVID-19. Sequenced sample: PBMCs or T cells enriched from blood (not recorded which). The rearrangement combines TRBV15 with TRBJ2-7; TRBD2 is a possible D gene, resting on 5 matching bases. In nucleotides, the sequence is TGTGCCACCAGCAGAGATGAGGGATACGAGCAGTACTTC. Its product reads: CATSRDEGYEQYF.